Sequencing of this TCR beta chain was carried out in a study of memory CD4+ T cells and cytomegalovirus serostatus. The sort gate was single viable CD3+CD4+CD8-CD45RO+ cells for memory CD4+ T cells. Positive selection with CD4 microbeads enriched total CD4+ T cells. Regarding this clone: As yet, its antigen is unknown.

The CDR3 is 15 residues long. CDR1 and CDR2 from the germline V gene are GTSNPN and SVGIG (reference sequence). Trimming pared 0 bases from V and 1 base from J, leaving 12 bases between. Findings of the study overall: CMV serostatus prediction reached median AUC approximately 0.96, or 0.89 with US-trained model.

Original processing methods: After removing out-of-frame reads, 2 million to 2.5 million distinct TCRbeta sequences remained. Profiled with immunoSEQ multiplex PCR; TCRdb holds only in-frame clones, not every one. V, J and clone size reflect that table, while D and trimming were determined from the DNA. Of roughly 49,000 clones in the sample, about 79% were seen once. V is TRBV30 and J is TRBJ2-5, with D perhaps TRBD2 (6 bases). What was sequenced was memory CD4+ T cells from blood. This receptor was identified in an adult in good health and CMV-seronegative. Here the CDR3 DNA reads TGTGCCTGGAGTGTACCGGGGGAAGGCCAAGAGACCCAGTACTTC. It yields the protein CAWSVPGEGQETQYF.